This TCR beta chain was sequenced for a study of siplizumab effects on memory and regulatory T cells. The wider study: Paired mixed lymphocyte reaction conditions consisted of siplizumab at about 0.95 ug/mL or no drug. Study-level results: Proof of suppressive function in proliferating Tregs from siplizumab cultures was not established.

Points on this clone: The target antigen is unknown. At the DNA level, this CDR3 is encoded by other sequences in the same sample as well.

Generated by immunoSEQ multiplex PCR, the TCRdb table keeps only in-frame clones and is missing some. The sample consists of under 20,000 clones, 45% to 60% of them appearing once. Over a period of less than 7 days at 37 degrees C, the mixed lymphocyte reaction cells were cocultured. This receptor was taken from a human donor in good health; the cells came from an allogeneic mixed lymphocyte reaction. Sequenced sample: CFSE-low (dividing) CD4+ T cells sorted from an allogeneic mixed lymphocyte reaction.

The chain's CDR3 is CASSLGQGWYYGYTF. The DNA of the CDR3 is TGTGCCAGCAGCTTAGGGCAGGGCTGGTACTATGGCTACACCTTC. The chain recombines TRBV11-2 with TRBJ1-2; D is possibly TRBD1 (5 bases). V was shortened by 1 base and J by 3 bases, with 12 bases between the two germline ends. The length of the CDR3 is 15 residues. Germline CDR1 reads SGHAT; CDR2 reads FQNNGV.